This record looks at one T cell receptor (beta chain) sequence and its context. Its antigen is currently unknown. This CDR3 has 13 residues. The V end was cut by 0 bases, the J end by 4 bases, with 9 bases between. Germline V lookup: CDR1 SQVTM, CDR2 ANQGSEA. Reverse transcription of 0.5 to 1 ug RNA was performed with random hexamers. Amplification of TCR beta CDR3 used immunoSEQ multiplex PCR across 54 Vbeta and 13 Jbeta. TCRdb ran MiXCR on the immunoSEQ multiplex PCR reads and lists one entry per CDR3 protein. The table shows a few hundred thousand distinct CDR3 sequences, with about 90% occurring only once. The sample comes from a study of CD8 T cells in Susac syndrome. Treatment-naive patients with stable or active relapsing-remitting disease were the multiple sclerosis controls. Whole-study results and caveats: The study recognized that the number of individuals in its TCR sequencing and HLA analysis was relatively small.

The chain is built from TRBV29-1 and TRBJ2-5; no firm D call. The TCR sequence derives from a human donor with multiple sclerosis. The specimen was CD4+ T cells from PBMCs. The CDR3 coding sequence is TGCAGCGTTGAAGATCTCTGGGCAGAGACCCAGTACTTC. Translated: CSVEDLWAETQYF. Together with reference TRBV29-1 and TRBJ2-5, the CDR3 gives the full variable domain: SAVISQKPSRDICQRGTSLTIQCQVDSQVTMMFWYRQQPGQSLTLIATANQGSEATYESGFVIDKFPISRPNLTFSTLTVSNMSPEDSSIYLCSVEDLWAETQYFGPGTRLLVL.